The 24 T cell receptor beta chains reported below all come from one sample, sequenced in a study of cytomegalovirus exposure and HLA in healthy donors. The PCR contained 60 Vbeta and 13 Jbeta primers. Method: immunoSEQ multiplex PCR; TCRdb's copy keeps in-frame clones and lacks some. This sample has 250,000 to 350,000 clones, with roughly 80% found just once. Sequenced sample: PBMCs. The receptors were gathered from a girl aged 2 to 10 in good health and CMV-seronegative.

The genes are TRBV4-1 and TRBJ1-1; weak D call: TRBD1 (6 bases). The CDR3 has 15 amino acids. Germline V gives CDR1 MGHRA, CDR2 YSYEKL. V shed 1 base and J shed 0 bases, with 9 bases lying between them. In DNA form, the CDR3 reads TGCGCCAGCAGCCAAGTGGACAGTTTGAACACTGAAGCTTTCTTT. Amino acids: CASSQVDSLNTEAFF.

The V and J genes are TRBV23-1 and TRBJ1-3; D is ambiguous. TRBV23-1 is classed as an ORF, of uncertain function. The V gene lost 2 bases and the J gene lost 0 bases, with 11 bases spanning the gap. The CDR3 loop spans 16 amino acids. The CDR3 spells CASSQHSRVSGNTIYF. In nucleotides, the CDR3 is TGCGCCAGCAGTCAACACTCACGGGTCTCTGGAAACACCATATATTTT.

This clone was detected only once. The chain couples TRBV9 to TRBJ1-1, with no clear D. The germline CDR1 and CDR2 sequences are SGDLS and YYNGEE. The V end lost 0 bases, the J end lost 10 bases, and 10 bases lay between the germline ends. The CDR3 is 12 amino acids. CDR3 protein: CASSVVEGRAFF. As DNA, the CDR3 is TGTGCCAGCAGCGTAGTGGAGGGTAGAGCTTTCTTT.

As DNA, the CDR3 is TGCGCCAGCAGCTCGCCCCCCGGAGATACGCAGTATTTT. Protein sequence: CASSSPPGDTQYF. The chain links TRBV5-1 to TRBJ2-3; D unresolved. This CDR3 has 13 amino acids. Trimming left V 3 bases short and J 5 bases short, with 10 bases between. CDR1 and CDR2 from the germline V gene are SGHRS and YFSETQ.

The chain carries TRBV30 and TRBJ1-5; D is perhaps TRBD1 (6 bases). CDR1 is GTSNPN and CDR2 is SVGIG in the germline V gene (reference sequence). This CDR3 is 15 amino acids long. Trimming left V 0 bases short and J 5 bases short, with 14 bases between. CDR3 DNA sequence: TGTGCCTGGAGTGTACTATTAGGGGGAGATCAGCCCCAGCATTTT. It yields the protein CAWSVLLGGDQPQHF.

The chain employs TRBV11-2 and TRBJ2-1; 8 nucleotides match TRBD2. This CDR3 contains 17 residues. V was clipped by 1 base and J by 4 bases; unmatched bases: 9. CDR1 SGHAT and CDR2 FQNNGV come from the germline V gene. Here the CDR3 DNA reads TGTGCCAGCAGCTTAGTAAGCCGTCTAGCGGGTTACAATGAGCAGTTCTTC. Amino acids: CASSLVSRLAGYNEQFF.

For this clone: Relative to the germline gene, one junction end is altered; a read error may explain this. The J gene is TRBJ2-5, the V gene TRBV19; 8 positions agree with TRBD1. CDR3 size: 13 residues. The germline CDR1 and CDR2 sequences are LNHDA and SQIVND (reference sequence). The CDR3 DNA reads TGTGCCAGTACCGAGACAGGGGTAGAGGCCCAGTACTTC. Its translation: CASTETGVEAQYF.

The chain joins TRBV28 to TRBJ2-7, with TRBD2 identical over 9 bases. CDR1 and CDR2 (germline): MDHEN, SYDVKM. Trimming took 5 bases from V and 3 from J; bases not matched to a gene: 5. CDR3 size: 14 residues. CDR3 nucleotides: TGTGCCAGCAGTGTAGCGGGAGCGGTCTACGAGCAGTACTTC. As protein: CASSVAGAVYEQYF.

This rearrangement joins TRBV7-9 to TRBJ1-1; D not certain. The CDR3 loop spans 13 amino acids. V was cut by 1 base and J by 3 bases, with 6 bases left in between. Germline lookup yields CDR1 SEHNR and CDR2 FQNEAQ (reference sequence). The CDR3 region is CASSLGEYTEAFF. For the CDR3, the DNA is TGTGCCAGCAGCTTAGGAGAATACACTGAAGCTTTCTTT. The whole variable domain, remainder taken from reference TRBV7-9 and TRBJ1-1, is DTGVSQNPRHKITKRGQNVTFRCDPISEHNRLYWYRQTLGQGPEFLTYFQNEAQLEKSRLLSDRFSAERPKGSFSTLEIQRTEQGDSAMYLCASSLGEYTEAFFGQGTRLTVV.

This chain links TRBV19 with TRBJ2-3; TRBD2 aligns across 7 bases. The junction had 5 bases not matched to a gene; V was cut back by 8 bases and J by 3 bases. This CDR3 spans 13 amino acids. Germline assignment: CDR1 LNHDA and CDR2 SQIVND (reference sequence). The CDR3 is CASWGGVTDTQYF. The CDR3 DNA reads TGTGCCAGTTGGGGGGGAGTTACAGATACGCAGTATTTT.

This chain connects TRBV10-3 to TRBJ2-3, with D possibly being TRBD1 (6 bases). This CDR3 contains 19 residues. Germline V gene lookup returns CDR1 ENHRY and CDR2 SYGVKD. Trimming removed 7 bases from V and 0 bases from J, with 26 bases in between. The CDR3 DNA sequence: TGTGCCATCACAAAGGGGGTTCGAGCTTCCCTTACTAGCACAGATACGCAGTATTTT. This gives the protein CAITKGVRASLTSTDTQYF.

The chain carries TRBV25-1 and TRBJ1-1; 8 nucleotides match TRBD1. Looked up from germline, CDR1 is MGHDK and CDR2 is SYGVNS. V was pared by 7 bases and J by 2 bases, with 6 bases of the junction left unmatched. This CDR3 contains 14 residues. The CDR3 bases are TGTGCCAGCACCGGACAGGGCGTTAACACTGAAGCTTTCTTT. Translation gives CASTGQGVNTEAFF.

This sequence joins TRBV18 and TRBJ2-3; 8 nucleotides agree with TRBD2. The ends lost 7 bases at V and 3 bases at J; junction bases unmatched: 6. From germline, CDR1 is KGHSH and CDR2 LQKENI. The CDR3 loop spans 14 amino acids. CDR3 nucleotides: TGTGCCAGCTGCTCGGGGGGGCCGACAGATACGCAGTATTTT. This gives the protein CASCSGGPTDTQYF.

This sequence joins TRBV6-1 and TRBJ1-3, with 7 bases lining up with TRBD1. The CDR3 totals 15 residues. Germline CDR1 MNHNS, CDR2 SASEGT. With 2 bases clipped from V and 3 bases from J, the junction kept 4 bases outside the gene matches. The CDR3 DNA reads TGTGCCAGCAGTGAAAATGCAGGGGGTGGAAACACCATATATTTT. Translating gives CASSENAGGGNTIYF.

This clone was detected once. The chain uses TRBV7-9 and TRBJ2-1, with 9 bases identical to TRBD2. V lost 5 bases, J lost 4 bases, and 9 bases stayed unmatched. Germline CDR1 and CDR2: SEHNR and FQNEAQ (reference sequence). CDR3 length: 16 residues. The CDR3 loop is CASSHPYTSGYNEQFF. The CDR3 DNA is TGTGCCAGCAGCCACCCCTATACTAGCGGGTACAATGAGCAGTTCTTC. Combining the CDR3 with reference TRBV7-9 and TRBJ2-1 gives the whole variable domain DTGVSQNPRHKITKRGQNVTFRCDPISEHNRLYWYRQTLGQGPEFLTYFQNEAQLEKSRLLSDRFSAERPKGSFSTLEIQRTEQGDSAMYLCASSHPYTSGYNEQFFGPGTRLTVL.

This clone was detected only a few times. The CDR3 DNA follows: TGTGCCTGGACGGAGGGCCTACAGGGGGGGAACTCCTACGAGCAGTACTTC. Amino acid sequence: CAWTEGLQGGNSYEQYF. This rearrangement joins TRBV30 to TRBJ2-7, with a tentative D call TRBD1 (8 bases). The CDR3 is 17 amino acids. Germline CDR1 GTSNPN, CDR2 SVGIG (reference sequence). V was shortened by 4 bases and J by 0 bases, with 22 bases between the two germline ends.

V and J are TRBV6-4 and TRBJ2-3; 8 nucleotides match TRBD2. The junction had 2 bases not matched to a gene; V was cut back by 2 bases and J by 4 bases. Germline V lookup: CDR1 MRHNA, CDR2 SNTAGT. This CDR3 has 14 amino acids. The CDR3, as DNA: TGTGCCAGCAGTGACGACGGGGGGGCAGATACGCAGTATTTT. Translation: CASSDDGGADTQYF.

The chain combines TRBV29-1 with TRBJ1-1; D possibly corresponds to TRBD1 (6 bases). The germline V gene encodes CDR1 SQVTM and CDR2 ANQGSEA. V shed 5 bases and J shed 10 bases, with 14 bases lying between them. CDR3 length: 11 amino acids. The CDR3 DNA sequence: TGCAGCGTTCCCGGAGGGGGGGGAGCTTTCTTT. Its protein is CSVPGGGGAFF.

The chain has TRBV27 and TRBJ2-5, with TRBD2 matching over 15 bases. Germline-derived CDR1 and CDR2 are MNHEY and SMNVEV (reference sequence). V lost 6 bases and J lost 2; bases outside the gene matches: 1. CDR3 size: 15 residues. Written as DNA, the CDR3 is TGTGCCAGCAGAGGACTAGCGGGGGGGCAAGAGACCCAGTACTTC. Amino acids: CASRGLAGGQETQYF.

CDR3 nucleotides: TGTGCCAGCAGTTTCCTCCCCCTTTACAATGAGCAGTTCTTC. It is translated as CASSFLPLYNEQFF. This chain uses TRBV27 with TRBJ2-1; D unresolved. This CDR3 spans 14 amino acids. Germline loops: CDR1 MNHEY, CDR2 SMNVEV (reference sequence). V dropped 3 bases and J dropped 4 bases, with 10 bases sitting between them.

This chain joins TRBV9 and TRBJ2-1; TRBD2 matches 8 bases. The CDR3 contains 16 residues. V shed 0 bases and J 3 bases; nucleotides not matched to a gene: 5. CDR1 is SGDLS and CDR2 is YYNGEE in the germline V gene. The CDR3 sequence: CASSVGNSGDYNEQFF. The CDR3 DNA sequence: TGTGCCAGCAGCGTAGGAAATAGCGGGGACTACAATGAGCAGTTCTTC.

This clone was seen a handful of times. V and J are TRBV6-5 and TRBJ1-6; 8 positions agree with TRBD1. The CDR3 contains 13 residues. V shed 5 bases, J shed 9 bases, and the junction held 3 bases outside the gene matches. CDR1 and CDR2 from the germline V gene are MNHEY and SVGAGI. The CDR3 spells CASSGQGSSPLHF. As DNA, the CDR3 is TGTGCCAGCAGTGGACAGGGAAGTTCACCCCTCCACTTT.

Comment on this clone: One end of the junction varies from germline; a read error may be responsible. The chain combines TRBV7-9 with TRBJ1-2; D is undetermined. There are 16 residues in the CDR3. CDR1 SEHNR and CDR2 FQNEAQ come from the germline V gene (reference sequence). CDR3 amino acids: CSSSPHVRMSRDGYTF. Written as DNA, the CDR3 is TGTTCCAGCAGCCCCCATGTCCGTATGTCTAGAGATGGCTACACCTTC.

This clone was found a few times. The rearrangement links TRBV6-5 to TRBJ2-7; D is undetermined. With 0 bases removed from V and 6 bases from J, the gap between germline ends came to 15 bases. Germline-derived CDR1 and CDR2 are MNHEY and SVGAGI. This CDR3 comprises 15 residues. CDR3 nucleotides: TGTGCCAGCAGTTACTCGAGGAGACCTGTCTCCGAGCAGTACTTC. Translated: CASSYSRRPVSEQYF.